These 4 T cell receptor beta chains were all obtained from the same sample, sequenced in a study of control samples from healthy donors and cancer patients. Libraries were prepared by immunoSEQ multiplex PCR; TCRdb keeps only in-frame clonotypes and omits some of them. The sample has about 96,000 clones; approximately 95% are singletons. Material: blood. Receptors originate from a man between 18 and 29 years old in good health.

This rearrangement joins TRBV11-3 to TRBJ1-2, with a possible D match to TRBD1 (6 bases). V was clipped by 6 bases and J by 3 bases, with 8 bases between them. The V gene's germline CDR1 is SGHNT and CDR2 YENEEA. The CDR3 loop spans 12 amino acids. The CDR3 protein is CASSRGDYGYTF. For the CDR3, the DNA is TGTGCCAGCAGTAGGGGGGACTATGGCTACACCTTC. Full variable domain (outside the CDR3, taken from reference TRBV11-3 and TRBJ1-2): EAGVVQSPRYKIIEKKQPVAFWCNPISGHNTLYWYLQNLGQGPELLIRYENEEAVDDSQLPKDRFSAERLKGVDSTLKIQPAELGDSAVYLCASSRGDYGYTFGSGTRLTVV.

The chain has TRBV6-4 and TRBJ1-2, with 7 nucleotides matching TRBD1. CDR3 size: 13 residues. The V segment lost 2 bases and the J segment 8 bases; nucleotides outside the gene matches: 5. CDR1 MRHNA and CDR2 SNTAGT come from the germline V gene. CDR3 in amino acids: CASSDGQAEGYTF. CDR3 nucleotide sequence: TGTGCCAGCAGTGACGGACAGGCAGAAGGCTACACCTTC.

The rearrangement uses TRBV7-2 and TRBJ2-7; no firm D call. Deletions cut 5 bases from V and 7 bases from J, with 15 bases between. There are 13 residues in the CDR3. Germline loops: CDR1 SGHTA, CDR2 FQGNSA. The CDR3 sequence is CASSLDGVREQYF. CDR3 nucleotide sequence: TGTGCCAGCAGCCTCGATGGGGTGCGGGAGCAGTACTTC.

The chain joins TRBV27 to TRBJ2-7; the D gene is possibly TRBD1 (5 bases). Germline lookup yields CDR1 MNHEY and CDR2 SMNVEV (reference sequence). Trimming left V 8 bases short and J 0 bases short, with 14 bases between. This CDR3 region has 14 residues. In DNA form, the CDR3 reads TGTGCCAGCGCATATGGAGACAGCTCCTACGAGCAGTACTTC. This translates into CASAYGDSSYEQYF.